Listed below are T cell receptor beta chains from one sample, sequenced in a study of blood T cell repertoires in COVID-19. Profiled with immunoSEQ multiplex PCR; TCRdb holds only in-frame clones, not every one. The data contain fewer than 250,000 clones, about 80% of them singletons. Sample: peripheral blood. Receptors originate from a woman aged 35 to 49 with active or convalescent COVID-19. Each CDR3 is given with its conserved first and last residue. The D gene is left open where the match is weak. Some rows mark clone size as missing; the rest say once, few, many or name a class of expanded clone.

J gene: TRBJ2-5
V gene: TRBV2
D gene: TRBD1
clone size: NA
CDR3 DNA: TGTGCCAGCAGTGAAGCGGGGACAGGGTATTTCGAGACCCAGTACTTC
CDR3 protein: CASSEAGTGYFETQYF

J gene: TRBJ2-6
V gene: TRBV18
D gene: NA
clone size: NA
CDR3 DNA: TGTGCCAGCTCACCACCACAGGGGAGGCACTCTGGGGCCAACGTCCTGACTTTC
CDR3 protein: CASSPPQGRHSGANVLTF

J gene: TRBJ2-1
V gene: TRBV6-4
D gene: TRBD2
clone size: once
CDR3 DNA: TGTGCCAGCAGTACACAACCGACTAGCGGGTACAATGAGCAGTTCTTC
CDR3 protein: CASSTQPTSGYNEQFF

J gene: TRBJ2-1
V gene: TRBV4-2
D gene: TRBD1
clone size: NA
CDR3 DNA: TGTGCCAGCAGCCACGACAGGGATTCCTACAATGAGCAGTTCTTC
CDR3 protein: CASSHDRDSYNEQFF

J gene: TRBJ1-5
V gene: TRBV6-2/TRBV6-3
D gene: TRBD1
clone size: NA
CDR3 DNA: TGTGCCAGCAGTCCGGGACAGGGGTACGGTCAGCCCCAGCATTTT
CDR3 protein: CASSPGQGYGQPQHF

J gene: TRBJ2-7
V gene: TRBV9
D gene: TRBD2
clone size: NA
CDR3 DNA: TGTGCCAGCAGCGTAGGTAGCGGGTTGGAGGCTTACGAGCAGTACTTC
CDR3 protein: CASSVGSGLEAYEQYF

J gene: TRBJ1-3
V gene: TRBV18
D gene: NA
clone size: NA
CDR3 DNA: TGTGCCAGCTCACCAATAATACCACCACAGGGCCTCCGCTCTGGAAACACCATATATTTT
CDR3 protein: CASSPIIPPQGLRSGNTIYF

J gene: TRBJ1-5
V gene: TRBV30
D gene: TRBD1
clone size: NA
CDR3 DNA: TGTGCCTGGAGTCCCGGACAGGGCTATCAGCCCCAGCATTTT
CDR3 protein: CAWSPGQGYQPQHF

J gene: TRBJ1-2
V gene: TRBV27
D gene: TRBD1
clone size: NA
CDR3 DNA: TGTGCCAGCAGTCCGGACAGGGGACGCTTTTTAAGGGGCTACACCTTC
CDR3 protein: CASSPDRGRFLRGYTF

J gene: TRBJ2-3
V gene: TRBV21-1
D gene: NA
clone size: NA
CDR3 DNA: TGTGCCAGCAGCAAAGTGGATAGGGTGGGGCCAGCGGGAGGAACTAGCACAGATACGCAGTATTTT
CDR3 protein: CASSKVDRVGPAGGTSTDTQYF

J gene: TRBJ1-2
V gene: TRBV28
D gene: NA
clone size: NA
CDR3 DNA: TGTGCCAGCAGCTCTATAAATGGCTACACCTTC
CDR3 protein: CASSSINGYTF

J gene: TRBJ1-2
V gene: TRBV11-2
D gene: TRBD1
clone size: NA
CDR3 DNA: TGTGCCAGCAGCCGGGGGACAGGGGGGTTGAATGGCTACACCTTC
CDR3 protein: CASSRGTGGLNGYTF

J gene: TRBJ2-3
V gene: TRBV4-2
D gene: TRBD2
clone size: once
CDR3 DNA: TGTGCCAGCAGCCAACAAAATTTCGGGACTAGCAGCACAGATACGCAGTATTTT
CDR3 protein: CASSQQNFGTSSTDTQYF

J gene: TRBJ2-5
V gene: TRBV7-2
D gene: NA
clone size: NA
CDR3 DNA: TGTGCCAGCAGCTTCCGGCGGAATCAAGAGACCCAGTACTTC
CDR3 protein: CASSFRRNQETQYF

J gene: TRBJ1-2
V gene: TRBV5-6
D gene: TRBD1
clone size: NA
CDR3 DNA: TGTGCCAGCAGCTTATGGGACAGGGTAGGATATGGCTACACCTTC
CDR3 protein: CASSLWDRVGYGYTF

J gene: TRBJ1-1
V gene: TRBV2
D gene: TRBD1
clone size: NA
CDR3 DNA: TGTGCCAGCAGAGAGGGACAGATGACGAACACTGAAGCTTTCTTT
CDR3 protein: CASREGQMTNTEAFF

J gene: TRBJ1-1
V gene: TRBV7-9
D gene: NA
clone size: NA
CDR3 DNA: TGTGCCAGCAGTAGAGAGGTGGAGAACACTGAAGCTTTCTTT
CDR3 protein: CASSREVENTEAFF

J gene: TRBJ2-1
V gene: TRBV10-3
D gene: TRBD1
clone size: NA
CDR3 DNA: TGTGCCATCAGGACCGGGACAGGCCGCGACGAGCAGTTCTTC
CDR3 protein: CAIRTGTGRDEQFF

J gene: TRBJ1-2
V gene: TRBV2
D gene: TRBD1
clone size: medium-sized
CDR3 DNA: TGTGCCAGCTTGACAGGGGGGTACTATGGCTACACCTTC
CDR3 protein: CASLTGGYYGYTF

J gene: TRBJ1-3
V gene: TRBV6-1
D gene: NA
clone size: NA
CDR3 DNA: TGTGCCAGCAGTGAAAGAGGCACCAGCTCTGGAAACACCATATATTTT
CDR3 protein: CASSERGTSSGNTIYF

J gene: TRBJ2-7
V gene: TRBV7-9
D gene: NA
clone size: few
CDR3 DNA: TGTGCCAGCAGTCTAAGACCGACGGGAACCTACGAGCAGTACTTC
CDR3 protein: CASSLRPTGTYEQYF

J gene: TRBJ1-2
V gene: TRBV28
D gene: NA
clone size: few
CDR3 DNA: TGTGCCAGCAGTTTCAGGGGCCCCTATGGCTACACCTTC
CDR3 protein: CASSFRGPYGYTF

J gene: TRBJ1-2
V gene: TRBV21-1
D gene: NA
clone size: NA
CDR3 DNA: TGTGCCAGCACCCCCCACCGGCGGGGGAGGGAGTATGGCTACACCTTC
CDR3 protein: CASTPHRRGREYGYTF

J gene: TRBJ1-6
V gene: TRBV3-1/TRBV3-2
D gene: NA
clone size: NA
CDR3 DNA: TGTGCCAGCAGCCAAGGTGCCGCAGGGGATAATTCACCCCTCCACTTT
CDR3 protein: CASSQGAAGDNSPLHF

J gene: TRBJ2-5
V gene: TRBV28
D gene: TRBD2
clone size: NA
CDR3 DNA: TGTGCCAGCAGTTCTAGCGGACGATTGGGAGAGACCCAGTACTTC
CDR3 protein: CASSSSGRLGETQYF

J gene: TRBJ1-4
V gene: TRBV7-9
D gene: NA
clone size: few
CDR3 DNA: TGTGCCAGCAGCTTGGGGAGCCCCACAGGGAACGAAAAACTGTTTTTT
CDR3 protein: CASSLGSPTGNEKLFF

J gene: TRBJ2-3
V gene: TRBV19
D gene: NA
clone size: NA
CDR3 DNA: TGTGCCAGTAGTATTGGGCTAGGGGCAGGAGATACGCAGTATTTT
CDR3 protein: CASSIGLGAGDTQYF

J gene: TRBJ1-3
V gene: TRBV9
D gene: TRBD1
clone size: NA
CDR3 DNA: TGTGCCAGCAGCCCCTCGGGGTTGGACAGGGGTCGAAACACCATATATTTT
CDR3 protein: CASSPSGLDRGRNTIYF